Each of the 32 T cell receptor beta chains below was sequenced from the same sample in a study of blood T cell repertoires in COVID-19. Using immunoSEQ multiplex PCR, the repertoire was profiled, and TCRdb retains in-frame clones only, with some absent. The data hold fewer than 250,000 clones, with 88% observed a single time. The specimen sequenced was peripheral blood. These receptors were obtained from a human donor in a cohort sampled during active COVID-19.

This chain joins TRBV7-2 and TRBJ2-1; TRBD2 matches at 11 bases. The ends lost 5 bases at V and 8 bases at J; junction bases unmatched: 8. CDR3 size: 15 residues. CDR1 and CDR2 (germline): SGHTA, FQGNSA. CDR3 region: CASSVTSGSTDEQFF. The DNA for the CDR3 is TGTGCCAGCAGCGTAACTAGCGGGAGTACAGATGAGCAGTTCTTC.

On this clone: The junction departs from the called germline gene at one end, perhaps through a read error. The V and J genes are TRBV2 and TRBJ2-7; 8 nucleotides match TRBD2. Germline V gives CDR1 SNHLY, CDR2 FYNNEI. The CDR3 contains 16 residues. Written as DNA, the CDR3 is TGTGCCAGCAGCGAAGGGAGGTCGGGGGGGCTGGACGAGCAGTACTTC. Its translation: CASSEGRSGGLDEQYF.

Note on this clone: One end of the junction does not line up with germline, which may come from a read error. The chain is built from TRBV7-7 and TRBJ2-2; 12 bases are a match to TRBD2. The CDR3 runs 19 residues. Germline CDR1 is SSHAT and CDR2 is FNYEAQ (reference sequence). The CDR3 sequence: CASSPAPTSGGPYTGELFF. In DNA form, the CDR3 reads TGTGCTAGCAGCCCAGCGCCGACTAGCGGGGGCCCCTACACCGGGGAGCTGTTTTTT.

V and J are TRBV7-9 and TRBJ2-1; TRBD2 matches 8 bases. CDR3 length equals 15 residues. Per germline, CDR1 SEHNR and CDR2 FQNEAQ (reference sequence). The ends lost 3 bases at V and 8 bases at J; junction bases unmatched: 9. This CDR3 reads CASSFFGGAIDEQFF. The CDR3 DNA reads as TGTGCCAGCAGCTTTTTCGGGGGGGCCATAGATGAGCAGTTCTTC.

Points on this clone: Other DNA sequences from this sample encode an identical CDR3 as well. This chain joins TRBV19 and TRBJ2-1; tentatively, D is TRBD1 (5 bases). The CDR3 has 14 residues. CDR1 is LNHDA and CDR2 is SQIVND in the germline V gene (reference sequence). The germline V and J ends were trimmed by 5 bases and 0 bases, with 8 bases remaining between them. CDR3 DNA: TGTGCCAGTAGTCCCAGGGACTCCTACAATGAGCAGTTCTTC. As protein: CASSPRDSYNEQFF.

The chain has TRBV3-1 (or the pseudogene TRBV3-2) and TRBJ2-5; 8 bases are a match to TRBD1. V lost 3 bases, J lost 2 bases, and 11 bases stayed unmatched. Germline V lookup: CDR1 LGHDT, CDR2 YNNKEL (reference sequence). The CDR3 length is 17 residues. The CDR3 coding sequence is TGTGCCAGCAGCCATCCCGCAGGGGGCCACCCTCAAGAGACCCAGTACTTC. It codes for CASSHPAGGHPQETQYF.

This clone occurred a few times. The genes are TRBV2 and TRBJ1-5; D call uncertain. This CDR3 has 14 amino acids. The V end was cut by 4 bases, the J end by 2 bases, with 9 bases between. Germline V gives CDR1 SNHLY, CDR2 FYNNEI. This chain's CDR3 is CASSGMAGNQPQHF. DNA of the CDR3: TGTGCCAGCAGTGGAATGGCAGGCAATCAGCCCCAGCATTTT.

The DNA of the CDR3 is TGTGCCAGCAGCCCTGGGACTACTGTCTACGAGCAGTACTTC. Encoded protein: CASSPGTTVYEQYF. This sequence joins TRBV3-1 (or the pseudogene TRBV3-2) and TRBJ2-7, with 7 nucleotides matching TRBD2. CDR3 length: 14 amino acids. Germline CDR1 and CDR2: LGHDT and YNNKEL (reference sequence). The junction had 6 bases not matched to a gene; V was cut back by 4 bases and J by 3 bases.

The table lists this clone with a count of one. The J gene is TRBJ1-6, the V gene TRBV20-1; TRBD1 agrees at 8 bases. The ends lost 3 bases at V and 9 bases at J; junction bases unmatched: 10. Germline loops: CDR1 DFQATT, CDR2 SNEGSKA (reference sequence). The CDR3 sequence is 15 residues long. The CDR3 DNA follows: TGCAGTGCTAGTCAGGGGGCGAGTCCTCCTTCACCCCTCCACTTT. It encodes CSASQGASPPSPLHF.

The genes are TRBV10-2 and TRBJ1-5; TRBD1 agrees at 8 bases. V gave up 6 bases and J gave up 6 bases; unmatched junction bases: 1. The CDR3 length is 12 residues. Germline assignment: CDR1 WSHSY and CDR2 SAAADI. This CDR3 is CASRDRGQPQHF. CDR3 nucleotide sequence: TGCGCCAGCAGAGACAGGGGTCAGCCCCAGCATTTT.

This clone appeared a few times. The chain recombines TRBV19 with TRBJ1-5; a weak D match, TRBD1 (5 bases). V was cut by 9 bases and J by 2 bases, with 11 bases left in between. The germline CDR1 and CDR2 sequences are LNHDA and SQIVND (reference sequence). The CDR3 is 13 residues long. The CDR3 nucleotides are TGTGCCAGCAATCGGGGGGGCAATCAGCCCCAGCATTTT. Its protein is CASNRGGNQPQHF.

The V gene is TRBV7-2, the J gene TRBJ2-7, with D tentatively TRBD2 (6 bases). V was shortened by 6 bases and J by 3 bases, with 15 bases between the two germline ends. Germline loops: CDR1 SGHTA, CDR2 FQGNSA. This CDR3 contains 14 residues. The chain's CDR3 is CASRHTWGDYEQYF. As DNA, the CDR3 is TGTGCCAGCAGACACACCTGGGGGGACTACGAGCAGTACTTC.

This clone appeared a few times. This chain connects TRBV12-5 to TRBJ2-1; 7 nucleotides line up with TRBD2. Per germline, CDR1 LGHNT and CDR2 FRNRAP. Trimming removed 3 bases from V and 4 bases from J; junction bases left unmatched: 3. The CDR3 has 14 amino acids. CDR3 coding DNA: TGTGCTAGTGGTTTAGGACTAGGATACAATGAGCAGTTCTTC. The encoded protein is CASGLGLGYNEQFF.

The chain has TRBV9 and TRBJ1-5, with 9 bases aligning to TRBD1. V shed 0 bases, J shed 4 bases, and the junction held 14 bases outside the gene matches. This CDR3 is built from 19 residues. Germline V gene lookup returns CDR1 SGDLS and CDR2 YYNGEE. The CDR3 DNA reads as TGTGCCAGCAGCGTAGGGAAACAGGGGGCTATTAATAGGAATCAGCCCCAGCATTTT. Translation gives CASSVGKQGAINRNQPQHF.

The chain has TRBV30 and TRBJ2-1; D uncertain. V was clipped by 0 bases and J by 4 bases, with 7 bases between them. CDR3 length equals 13 residues. Germline V gives CDR1 GTSNPN, CDR2 SVGIG (reference sequence). CDR3 protein: CAWSVASYNEQFF. The CDR3 region has the DNA TGTGCCTGGAGTGTTGCTAGTTACAATGAGCAGTTCTTC.

The gene calls are TRBV5-1 and TRBJ2-7, with D possibly TRBD1 on 6 matching bases. The germline V gene encodes CDR1 SGHRS and CDR2 YFSETQ. CDR3 length: 14 residues. The V and J ends lost 5 bases and 0 bases respectively, with 12 bases between them. The CDR3 nucleotides read TGCGCCAGCAGGGAACAGGGCAGCTCCTACGAGCAGTACTTC. Translation: CASREQGSSYEQYF.

The rearrangement links TRBV30 to TRBJ2-1, with D tentatively TRBD2 (7 bases). This CDR3 is 14 amino acids long. Germline CDR1 and CDR2: GTSNPN and SVGIG (reference sequence). Trimming removed 1 base from V and 6 bases from J, with 13 bases in between. The CDR3 sequence is CAWSAGGAINEQFF. DNA of the CDR3: TGTGCCTGGAGTGCGGGGGGCGCCATCAATGAGCAGTTCTTC.

V gene TRBV7-9 combines with J gene TRBJ2-5; tentatively, D is TRBD1 (5 bases). Germline V lookup: CDR1 SEHNR, CDR2 FQNEAQ (reference sequence). The CDR3 runs to 16 residues. V was shortened by 1 base and J by 2 bases, with 14 bases between the two germline ends. This CDR3 reads CASSLGGGDSQETQYF. The DNA for the CDR3 is TGTGCCAGCAGCTTAGGGGGTGGTGACAGTCAAGAGACCCAGTACTTC.

This chain uses TRBV14 with TRBJ2-7, with D maybe TRBD2 (5 bases). This CDR3 has 15 amino acids. Trimming removed 0 bases at V and 7 bases at J, with 16 bases between. The germline V gene has CDR1 SGHDN and CDR2 FVKESK. For the CDR3, the DNA is TGTGCCAGCAGCCAAGATCCTCGGACGGGAAGAGAGCAGTACTTC. This encodes CASSQDPRTGREQYF.

The rearrangement links TRBV7-9 to TRBJ1-2; TRBD1 is a possible D gene (6 bases). V was trimmed by 5 bases and J by 13 bases, leaving 14 bases between them. Germline CDR1 is SEHNR and CDR2 is FQNEAQ (reference sequence). The CDR3 length is 11 residues. The CDR3 region is CASSPQGYITF. As DNA, the CDR3 is TGTGCCAGCAGCCCCCAGGGGTACATCACCTTC.

The chain recombines TRBV5-1 with TRBJ1-6, with 11 positions matching TRBD1. The CDR3 covers 15 residues. The J segment lost 10 bases and the V segment lost 1 base, leaving 4 bases of the junction unmatched. CDR1 SGHRS and CDR2 YFSETQ come from the germline V gene. The CDR3 nucleotides read TGCGCCAGCAGCTTGCAAGGACAGGGGGCGTCACCCCTCCACTTT. Protein sequence: CASSLQGQGASPLHF.

V gene TRBV5-1 combines with J gene TRBJ2-5, with a weak D call TRBD1 (6 bases). Per germline, CDR1 SGHRS and CDR2 YFSETQ. Trimming removed 4 bases from V and 5 bases from J, with 15 bases in between. The CDR3 has 14 residues. CDR3 residues: CASSPRTGTETQYF. As DNA, the CDR3 is TGCGCCAGCAGCCCGAGAACAGGGACGGAGACCCAGTACTTC.

V and J are TRBV2 and TRBJ2-7; possible D gene TRBD2, 6 bases. Germline CDR1 and CDR2: SNHLY and FYNNEI. Between the trimmed V and J ends, which lost 8 bases and 0 bases, there was a span of 14 bases. The CDR3 runs 14 residues. CDR3: CASSPGLSSYEQYF. The CDR3 DNA reads TGTGCCAGCTCGCCGGGACTTAGCTCCTACGAGCAGTACTTC. Full variable domain (outside the CDR3, taken from reference TRBV2 and TRBJ2-7): EPEVTQTPSHQVTQMGQEVILRCVPISNHLYFYWYRQILGQKVEFLVSFYNNEISEKSEIFDDQFSVERPDGSNFTLKIRSTKLEDSAMYFCASSPGLSSYEQYFGPGTRLTVT.

The J gene is TRBJ1-5, the V gene TRBV27, with D possibly TRBD1 on 6 matching bases. CDR1 is MNHEY and CDR2 is SMNVEV in the germline V gene (reference sequence). V was clipped by 8 bases and J by 4 bases, with 21 bases between them. The CDR3 spans 16 residues. The CDR3 here is CASRVKALQGNQPQHF. CDR3 DNA sequence: TGTGCCAGCCGAGTTAAAGCGTTACAGGGAAATCAGCCCCAGCATTTT.

This clone has more than one count but fewer than ten. The chain couples TRBV7-6 to TRBJ2-2, with TRBD2 identical over 10 bases. Looked up from germline, CDR1 is SGHVS and CDR2 is FNYEAQ. The CDR3 has 15 residues. The V and J ends lost 5 bases and 6 bases, in that order; junction bases with no gene match: 6. The CDR3 coding sequence is TGTGCCAGCAGCGTTAGCGGGGGGACGTCCGGGGAGCTGTTTTTT. Its protein is CASSVSGGTSGELFF.

CDR3 DNA: TGTGCCAGCAGTTACTCAACAGGGGAACCGAACACTGAAGCTTTCTTT. Amino acids: CASSYSTGEPNTEAFF. The chain carries TRBV6-5 and TRBJ1-1; 7 bases fit TRBD1. The CDR3 loop spans 16 amino acids. Germline CDR1 MNHEY, CDR2 SVGAGI. The junction had 5 bases not matched to a gene; V was cut back by 0 bases and J by 1 base.

CDR3 in DNA: TGTGCCAGCAGCTTAGTGGCTAGCGGGGGTAGCACAGATACGCAGTATTTT. As protein: CASSLVASGGSTDTQYF. This chain connects TRBV7-8 to TRBJ2-3; 10 bases agree with TRBD2. Looked up from germline, CDR1 is SGHVS and CDR2 is FQNEAQ. V lost 1 base to trimming and J lost 0 bases; unmatched junction nucleotides: 4. CDR3 length: 17 amino acids.

The rearrangement uses TRBV10-2 and TRBJ2-3; D not certain. CDR1 is WSHSY, CDR2 SAAADI, per germline. There are 12 residues in the CDR3. The V end was cut by 4 bases, the J end by 6 bases, with 8 bases between. As DNA, the CDR3 is TGCGCCAGCAGTGGCTTTACTGATACGCAGTATTTT. As protein: CASSGFTDTQYF.

This chain uses TRBV2 with TRBJ2-1; 9 positions agree with TRBD2. The length of the CDR3 is 15 residues. The germline gives CDR1 SNHLY, CDR2 FYNNEI. Trimming at V came to 6 bases and at J to 7 bases, leaving 10 bases not matched to a gene. The CDR3 DNA sequence: TGTGCCAGCAGGGATAGCGGGGGTACGGCGAATGAGCAGTTCTTC. Translated, it gives CASRDSGGTANEQFF. Looking up the rest from reference TRBV2 and TRBJ2-1 gives the full variable domain: EPEVTQTPSHQVTQMGQEVILRCVPISNHLYFYWYRQILGQKVEFLVSFYNNEISEKSEIFDDQFSVERPDGSNFTLKIRSTKLEDSAMYFCASRDSGGTANEQFFGPGTRLTVL.

V is TRBV12-3 or TRBV12-4 and J is TRBJ2-7; 9 bases agree with TRBD2. This CDR3 is 13 amino acids long. The V and J ends lost 6 bases and 6 bases, in that order; junction bases with no gene match: 6. Here the CDR3 reads CASRLAGVGEQYF. The DNA of the CDR3 is TGTGCCAGCAGACTAGCGGGCGTTGGCGAGCAGTACTTC.

The V call is TRBV30, the J call TRBJ2-2, with 7 bases aligning to TRBD1. The ends lost 1 base at V and 3 bases at J; junction bases unmatched: 2. Germline CDR1 GTSNPN, CDR2 SVGIG (reference sequence). This CDR3 spans 14 amino acids. The CDR3 loop reads CAWSGTGHTGELFF. CDR3 DNA: TGTGCCTGGAGTGGGACAGGACACACCGGGGAGCTGTTTTTT. Using reference TRBV30 and TRBJ2-2 for the parts outside the CDR3, the full variable domain is SQTIHQWPATLVQPVGSPLSLECTVEGTSNPNLYWYRQAAGRGLQLLFYSVGIGQISSEVPQNLSASRPQDRQFILSSKKLLLSDSGFYLCAWSGTGHTGELFFGEGSRLTVL.

This chain uses TRBV2 with TRBJ1-2; 9 bases match TRBD1. Germline CDR1 is SNHLY and CDR2 is FYNNEI. The junction had 7 bases not matched to a gene; V was cut back by 7 bases and J by 1 base. The CDR3 contains 15 residues. In nucleotides, the CDR3 is TGTGCCAGCAACCCCGGGACAGGGATTAACTATGGCTACACCTTC. This sequence encodes CASNPGTGINYGYTF.